The 17 T cell receptor beta chains below were found in one sample sequenced in a study of cytomegalovirus exposure and HLA in healthy donors. Generated by immunoSEQ multiplex PCR, the TCRdb table keeps only in-frame clones and is missing some. The table records about 120,000 clones, 89% of them present only once. The source material was PBMCs. The source is a woman aged 18-29 years in good health and CMV-seronegative.

V gene TRBV18 combines with J gene TRBJ1-6; D is uncertain. There are 15 residues in the CDR3. Trimming shortened V by 3 bases and J by 11 bases, and 17 bases separated the two germline ends. From germline, CDR1 is KGHSH and CDR2 LQKENI. CDR3 in amino acids: CASSPLGEGGPPLHF. The CDR3 DNA sequence: TGTGCCAGCTCACCGTTGGGTGAGGGTGGGCCACCCCTCCACTTT.

The chain uses TRBV14 and TRBJ2-1, with 14 bases matching TRBD2. With 6 bases clipped from V and 9 bases from J, the junction kept 10 bases outside the gene matches. In germline, CDR1 is SGHDN, CDR2 FVKESK. The CDR3 has 16 residues. CDR3 residues: CASRHPTSGGAGEQFF. For the CDR3, the DNA is TGTGCCAGCAGACATCCGACTAGCGGGGGGGCAGGTGAGCAGTTCTTC.

The V call is TRBV5-4, the J call TRBJ1-4; 8 bases map to TRBD1. Germline CDR1 is SGHNT and CDR2 is YYREEE (reference sequence). Trimming at V came to 0 bases and at J to 7 bases, leaving 8 bases not matched to a gene. This CDR3 is 16 amino acids long. The CDR3 DNA sequence: TGTGCCAGCAGCTTGGGGCAGGGGGCAGGGGGTGAAAAACTGTTTTTT. This encodes CASSLGQGAGGEKLFF.

The rearrangement joins TRBV5-1 to TRBJ1-1; 10 positions match TRBD1. The CDR3 has 14 amino acids. CDR1 and CDR2 (germline): SGHRS, YFSETQ. The J segment lost 7 bases and the V segment lost 4 bases, leaving 7 bases of the junction unmatched. The CDR3 reads CASSQEGQGVEAFF. In DNA, the CDR3 is TGCGCCAGCAGCCAAGAAGGACAGGGGGTTGAAGCTTTCTTT.

The chain is built from TRBV27 and TRBJ1-3, with unresolved D. CDR1 is MNHEY and CDR2 is SMNVEV in the germline V gene (reference sequence). Trimming took 0 bases from V and 0 from J, leaving 12 bases between them. The CDR3 loop spans 17 amino acids. The CDR3 region has the DNA TGTGCCAGCAGTTTATCGTTCTCCGGTAGCTCTGGAAACACCATATATTTT. It yields the protein CASSLSFSGSSGNTIYF.

The V call is TRBV2, the J call TRBJ1-4, with 9 bases that match TRBD1. The CDR3 totals 14 residues. J lost 10 bases, V lost 3 bases, and 6 bases had no gene match. Germline CDR1 SNHLY, CDR2 FYNNEI. The DNA for the CDR3 is TGTGCCAGCAGTGACCGGGACAGGGAGGGAAAACTGTTTTTT. It encodes CASSDRDREGKLFF. The variable domain in full, completed from reference TRBV2 and TRBJ1-4, reads EPEVTQTPSHQVTQMGQEVILRCVPISNHLYFYWYRQILGQKVEFLVSFYNNEISEKSEIFDDQFSVERPDGSNFTLKIRSTKLEDSAMYFCASSDRDREGKLFFGSGTQLSVL.

The chain is built from TRBV7-6 and TRBJ2-1; 7 bases agree with TRBD2. Losses at the gene ends were 5 bases for V and 3 bases for J; bases not matched to a gene: 13. CDR1 and CDR2 from the germline V gene are SGHVS and FNYEAQ. CDR3 length: 17 amino acids. The CDR3: CASSLDSGTTIYNEQFF. In DNA form, the CDR3 reads TGTGCCAGCAGCCTAGATTCCGGGACTACGATCTACAATGAGCAGTTCTTC.

V gene TRBV9 combines with J gene TRBJ1-6; D may be TRBD1 (6 bases). CDR3 length: 15 amino acids. Germline V CDR1 and CDR2: SGDLS, YYNGEE. V was shortened by 2 bases and J by 9 bases, with 15 bases between the two germline ends. The CDR3 sequence: CASSVGHPGISPLHF. The CDR3 DNA sequence: TGTGCCAGCAGCGTGGGACACCCGGGCATTTCACCCCTCCACTTT.

The CDR3 is CASSEVPHEGGYTF. The DNA of the CDR3 is TGTGCCAGCAGTGAGGTCCCGCACGAGGGCGGCTACACCTTC. The chain couples TRBV6-1 to TRBJ1-2; D is undetermined. The CDR3 length is 14 residues. The V end was cut by 3 bases, the J end by 8 bases, with 16 bases between. The germline V gene encodes CDR1 MNHNS and CDR2 SASEGT.

CDR3 nucleotides: TGCGCCAGCAGCCAGGGGACAGGTGGCTATGGCTACACCTTC. It yields the protein CASSQGTGGYGYTF. The gene calls are TRBV4-3 and TRBJ1-2, with 8 positions matching TRBD1. Losses at the gene ends were 3 bases for V and 4 bases for J; bases not matched to a gene: 4. Germline lookup yields CDR1 LGHNA and CDR2 YSLEER. CDR3 size: 14 residues.

This chain connects TRBV5-1 to TRBJ2-1; a possible D gene is TRBD2 (6 bases). This CDR3 has 15 amino acids. V was cut by 4 bases and J by 0 bases, with 11 bases left in between. Germline-derived CDR1 and CDR2 are SGHRS and YFSETQ. CDR3 DNA: TGCGCCAGCAGCAACCAGGGAGGCTCCTACAATGAGCAGTTCTTC. Encoded protein: CASSNQGGSYNEQFF.

The chain combines TRBV9 with TRBJ1-2; D gene uncertain. CDR1 is SGDLS, CDR2 YYNGEE, per germline. The V end was cut by 3 bases, the J end by 8 bases, with 8 bases between. The CDR3 is made up of 11 amino acids. The chain's CDR3 is CASSGGRGYTF. Written as DNA, the CDR3 is TGTGCCAGCAGCGGAGGTCGGGGCTACACCTTC.

The chain is built from TRBV6-5 and TRBJ2-7; D ambiguous. Germline values: CDR1 MNHEY, CDR2 SVGAGI. The CDR3 totals 15 residues. The germline V and J ends were trimmed by 2 bases and 0 bases, with 11 bases remaining between them. The chain's CDR3 is CASSYIGRSSYEQYF. For the CDR3, the DNA is TGTGCCAGCAGTTACATCGGTAGAAGCTCCTACGAGCAGTACTTC.

This clone came up once. The chain has TRBV19 and TRBJ1-5; 8 bases align to TRBD1. The J segment lost 4 bases and the V segment lost 7 bases, leaving 12 bases of the junction unmatched. This CDR3 contains 16 residues. CDR1 and CDR2 (germline): LNHDA, SQIVND (reference sequence). CDR3 sequence (DNA): TGTGCCAGTAACGACGGACAGGGTGGGGGAAATCAGCCCCAGCATTTT. This codes for CASNDGQGGGNQPQHF.

V usage is TRBV6-5 and J usage is TRBJ2-7; 9 nucleotides match TRBD1. CDR1 MNHEY and CDR2 SVGAGI come from the germline V gene. Trimming took 5 bases from V and 4 from J; bases not matched to a gene: 9. There are 15 residues in the CDR3. DNA of the CDR3: TGTGCCAGCAGTGCGACCGGGACAGGGAGGTACGAGCAGTACTTC. It encodes CASSATGTGRYEQYF.

The chain has TRBV5-5 and TRBJ2-1; 7 bases are shared with TRBD2. Trimming removed 0 bases from V and 5 bases from J; junction bases left unmatched: 20. The length of the CDR3 is 20 residues. The germline V gene encodes CDR1 SGHKS and CDR2 YYEKEE (reference sequence). CDR3 sequence: CASSLAPRLAVSLLNNEQFF. The DNA of the CDR3 is TGTGCCAGCAGCTTGGCCCCCCGACTAGCAGTCTCCCTTTTGAACAATGAGCAGTTCTTC.

The chain links TRBV7-9 to TRBJ1-4, with D possibly being TRBD1 (5 bases). V was clipped by 5 bases and J by 4 bases, with 14 bases between them. Germline CDR1 and CDR2: SEHNR and FQNEAQ (reference sequence). The CDR3 has 15 residues. The CDR3 coding sequence is TGTGCCAGCAGCGCAGGTCGGGGGGTTAATGAAAAACTGTTTTTT. This gives the protein CASSAGRGVNEKLFF.